There are a few counts of the clone carrying this TCR beta chain. TCRdb reanalysed the RT-PCR reads using MiXCR and keeps one entry per CDR3 protein. There are 610,000 or so distinct CDR3 sequences in the sample; approximately 14% occur only once, and 11% lies in the top ten. The sample originates from a study of response to subunit inactivated influenza vaccine. The CDR3 consists of 12 residues. The junction had 4 bases not matched to a gene; V was cut back by 7 bases and J by 5 bases. The sequencing used PBMCs from blood, collected less than 13 days after vaccination. The sequence derives from a man aged 45-60 years who received an inactivated influenza vaccine. The chain employs TRBV12-3 or TRBV12-4 and TRBJ2-7; 8 nucleotides agree with TRBD1. CDR3 residues: CASTDRGHEQYF. The CDR3 region has the DNA TGTGCCAGCACCGACAGGGGCCACGAGCAGTACTTC.